Listed below are T cell receptor beta chains from one sample, sequenced in a study of shared clonotypes between healthy human individuals. Clones were sequenced by immunoSEQ multiplex PCR, and TCRdb holds only the in-frame ones, with some missing. The sample includes more than 900,000 clones, 75% to 85% of them seen just once. Sequencing input: memory CD4+ T cells from PBMCs. These TCRs come from a man aged 18 to 30 in good health. Some clones in this sample may be carry-over from other donors' samples. Each CDR3 is given with its conserved first and last residue. The order of the fields is clone size, V gene, J gene, D gene, CDR3 protein, CDR3 DNA. A D gene is named only where the DNA matches it firmly. Not all rows give a size; the values are once, few, many and, for expanded clones, a class.

abundance: few; v_gene: TRBV5-1; j_gene: TRBJ1-1; d_gene: -; CDR3aa: CASSRLTGNTEAFF; CDR3nt: TGCGCCAGCAGCAGGCTGACAGGGAACACTGAAGCTTTCTTT
abundance: -; v_gene: TRBV30; j_gene: TRBJ1-5; d_gene: -; CDR3aa: CAWSVPGGQPQHF; CDR3nt: TGTGCCTGGAGTGTACCGGGGGGACAGCCCCAGCATTTT
abundance: many; v_gene: TRBV28; j_gene: TRBJ2-3; d_gene: -; CDR3aa: CASSPLGDSTSTDTQYF; CDR3nt: TGTGCCAGCAGCCCTTTGGGAGACTCAACTAGCACAGATACGCAGTATTTT
abundance: -; v_gene: TRBV6-5; j_gene: TRBJ2-5; d_gene: TRBD2; CDR3aa: CASRLPGGETQYF; CDR3nt: TGTGCCAGCCGACTCCCGGGGGGGGAGACCCAGTACTTC
abundance: -; v_gene: TRBV7-9; j_gene: TRBJ1-2; d_gene: TRBD1; CDR3aa: CASSWGTGTGYTF; CDR3nt: TGTGCCAGCAGCTGGGGGACAGGGACTGGCTACACCTTC
abundance: -; v_gene: TRBV28; j_gene: TRBJ1-5; d_gene: TRBD1; CDR3aa: CASSGQGWYGNQPQHF; CDR3nt: TGTGCCAGCAGCGGACAGGGATGGTATGGCAATCAGCCCCAGCATTTT
abundance: few; v_gene: TRBV19; j_gene: TRBJ2-7; d_gene: -; CDR3aa: CASRRMAGGNEQYF; CDR3nt: TGTGCCAGTAGGCGGATGGCAGGGGGGAACGAGCAGTACTTC
abundance: few; v_gene: TRBV10-3; j_gene: TRBJ2-1; d_gene: -; CDR3aa: CAIRGGEGRINEQFF; CDR3nt: TGTGCCATTAGGGGGGGAGAGGGGCGTATCAATGAGCAGTTCTTC
abundance: -; v_gene: TRBV19; j_gene: TRBJ2-1; d_gene: TRBD2; CDR3aa: CASSGTSGSARWNEQFF; CDR3nt: TGTGCCAGTAGCGGGACTAGCGGTTCCGCGAGGTGGAATGAGCAGTTCTTC
abundance: -; v_gene: TRBV7-9; j_gene: TRBJ2-1; d_gene: TRBD2; CDR3aa: CASSFLKAGGPYEQFF; CDR3nt: TGTGCCAGCAGCTTTCTCAAAGCGGGAGGGCCCTATGAGCAGTTCTTC
abundance: -; v_gene: TRBV11-1; j_gene: TRBJ2-3; d_gene: TRBD2; CDR3aa: CASSLDPGLAGEDTQYF; CDR3nt: TGTGCCAGCAGCTTAGACCCGGGACTAGCGGGAGAGGATACGCAGTATTTT
abundance: -; v_gene: TRBV29-1; j_gene: TRBJ2-7; d_gene: TRBD1; CDR3aa: CSGRTGPLEQYF; CDR3nt: TGCAGCGGACGGACAGGGCCCCTCGAGCAGTACTTC
abundance: -; v_gene: TRBV7-9; j_gene: TRBJ2-5; d_gene: -; CDR3aa: CASSSLAQETQYF; CDR3nt: TGTGCCAGCAGCTCGCTAGCCCAAGAGACCCAGTACTTC
abundance: -; v_gene: TRBV27; j_gene: TRBJ1-1; d_gene: -; CDR3aa: CASTRTYRVDTEAFF; CDR3nt: TGTGCCAGCACAAGAACCTACAGGGTGGACACTGAAGCTTTCTTT
abundance: -; v_gene: TRBV6-5; j_gene: TRBJ1-3; d_gene: TRBD1; CDR3aa: CASRTGGSNTIYF; CDR3nt: TGTGCCAGCAGGACAGGGGGCTCGAACACCATATATTTT
abundance: -; v_gene: TRBV29-1; j_gene: TRBJ2-3; d_gene: -; CDR3aa: CSVEVSGSTDTQYF; CDR3nt: TGCAGCGTTGAGGTTAGCGGTAGCACAGATACGCAGTATTTT
abundance: -; v_gene: TRBV6-6; j_gene: TRBJ1-1; d_gene: -; CDR3aa: CASLHRETEAFF; CDR3nt: TGTGCCAGCCTCCACAGGGAGACTGAAGCTTTCTTT
abundance: -; v_gene: TRBV5-1; j_gene: TRBJ1-2; d_gene: -; CDR3aa: CASSSSDSSGYTF; CDR3nt: TGCGCCAGCAGTTCCTCCGACAGTTCTGGCTACACCTTC
abundance: once; v_gene: TRBV7-9; j_gene: TRBJ2-5; d_gene: -; CDR3aa: CASSPRAVQETQYF; CDR3nt: TGTGCCAGCAGCCCAAGGGCAGTCCAAGAGACCCAGTACTTC
abundance: -; v_gene: TRBV27; j_gene: TRBJ1-5; d_gene: -; CDR3aa: CASRYRLDSNQPQHF; CDR3nt: TGTGCCAGCAGATACAGGTTAGACAGCAATCAGCCCCAGCATTTT
abundance: -; v_gene: TRBV5-1; j_gene: TRBJ2-7; d_gene: TRBD2; CDR3aa: CATSLSAGGAYEQYF; CDR3nt: TGCGCCACTTCCCTTTCGGCGGGGGGCGCCTACGAGCAGTACTTC
abundance: -; v_gene: TRBV7-8; j_gene: TRBJ2-1; d_gene: TRBD2; CDR3aa: CASSPTRLAGDEQFF; CDR3nt: TGTGCCAGCAGCCCGACGCGACTAGCGGGAGATGAGCAGTTCTTC
abundance: -; v_gene: TRBV6-1; j_gene: TRBJ2-1; d_gene: -; CDR3aa: CASSDRFSSYNEQFF; CDR3nt: TGTGCCAGCAGTGACAGGTTCAGCTCCTACAATGAGCAGTTCTTC
abundance: few; v_gene: TRBV29-1; j_gene: TRBJ1-2; d_gene: -; CDR3aa: CSVQTDNYGYTF; CDR3nt: TGCAGCGTCCAGACAGATAACTATGGCTACACCTTC
abundance: -; v_gene: TRBV19; j_gene: TRBJ1-5; d_gene: TRBD1; CDR3aa: CASSIDRASNQPQHF; CDR3nt: TGTGCCAGTAGTATCGACAGGGCAAGCAATCAGCCCCAGCATTTT
abundance: -; v_gene: TRBV5-1; j_gene: TRBJ2-3; d_gene: -; CDR3aa: CASSLGVRGTDTQYF; CDR3nt: TGCGCCAGCAGTCTAGGTGTTAGGGGGACAGATACGCAGTATTTT
abundance: -; v_gene: TRBV18; j_gene: TRBJ1-1; d_gene: -; CDR3aa: CASSPGAGRVNTEAFF; CDR3nt: TGTGCCAGCTCACCAGGGGCTGGTCGAGTGAACACTGAAGCTTTCTTT
abundance: -; v_gene: TRBV6-6; j_gene: TRBJ2-7; d_gene: -; CDR3aa: CASSYGTSYEQYF; CDR3nt: TGTGCCAGCAGTTACGGGACCTCCTACGAGCAGTACTTC
abundance: -; v_gene: TRBV30; j_gene: TRBJ1-4; d_gene: -; CDR3aa: CAWCPGNEKLFF; CDR3nt: TGTGCCTGGTGTCCGGGGAATGAAAAACTGTTTTTT
abundance: -; v_gene: TRBV28; j_gene: TRBJ1-1; d_gene: -; CDR3aa: CASRLWTEAFF; CDR3nt: TGTGCCAGTAGACTGTGGACTGAAGCTTTCTTT
abundance: -; v_gene: TRBV9; j_gene: TRBJ2-7; d_gene: TRBD2; CDR3aa: CASSHRAGEQYF; CDR3nt: TGTGCCAGCAGCCATCGAGCGGGAGAGCAGTACTTC
abundance: -; v_gene: TRBV11-2; j_gene: TRBJ2-2; d_gene: -; CDR3aa: CASSTSGAGAAGELFF; CDR3nt: TGTGCCAGCAGCACCAGTGGGGCAGGGGCCGCCGGGGAGCTGTTTTTT
abundance: many; v_gene: TRBV2; j_gene: TRBJ1-3; d_gene: -; CDR3aa: CAGTTGASGNTIYF; CDR3nt: TGTGCCGGGACCACAGGAGCCTCTGGAAACACCATATATTTT
abundance: -; v_gene: TRBV13; j_gene: TRBJ2-1; d_gene: -; CDR3aa: CASSRIAREVTNEQFF; CDR3nt: TGTGCCAGCAGCCGTATAGCGAGGGAGGTAACCAATGAGCAGTTCTTC